This section outlines one T cell receptor beta chain sequence together with its context. This record belongs to a study of blood T cell repertoires in COVID-19. The wider study: Acute-phase and convalescent COVID-19 samples originated in the United States, Italy and Spain. In each case, the material was cDNA or gDNA derived from T cells, B-cell-depleted T cells, or PBMCs.

The CDR3 runs to 12 residues. Per the germline V gene, CDR1 is MNHEY and CDR2 is SMNVEV (reference sequence). V shed 5 bases and J shed 6 bases, with 7 bases lying between them. Original processing methods: Quantification of nucleated cells was approximated via reference gene primer amplification. The method was immunoSEQ multiplex PCR; TCRdb's version includes in-frame clones alone and lacks a portion of them. V, J and clone size derive from that table, while D and trimming were established from the DNA sequence. The table lists 60,000 or so clones, around 81% of them singletons. Specimen: peripheral blood. The clonotype originates from a woman aged 80 or older with acute or convalescent COVID-19. This chain connects TRBV27 to TRBJ2-2; D possibly corresponds to TRBD2 (5 bases). CDR3 in DNA: TGTGCCAGCAGTGTCGGGGCCGGGGAGCTGTTTTTT. Its translation: CASSVGAGELFF.